This paragraph reports one T cell receptor beta chain. The antigen remains undetermined. With 4 bases removed from V and 0 bases from J, the gap between germline ends came to 19 bases. The CDR3 length is 17 residues. Germline values: CDR1 SGHRS, CDR2 YFSETQ. A second about 6 to 12 cycle PCR used barcoded and J-beta primers. Individual samples furnished no less than 2.5 million CDR3-containing paired-end reads apiece. TCRdb itself ran the 5' RACE reads through MiXCR, one entry per CDR3 protein. This sample carries about 1,400,000 distinct CDR3 sequences, around two fifths of them seen once, and the ten largest clones take 7.9%. This sample stems from a study of blood T cells in healthy people across ages. Study-wide background: About one barcoded beta molecule per two T cells came from capture by template switching. Study-level findings and limits: As naive T cell percentage varied, TCR beta diversity correlated strongly with it.

Isolation recovered at least 6.5 million PBMCs from every sample. The chain employs TRBV5-1 and TRBJ2-5; D could derive from TRBD1 or TRBD2 (5 bases each). Sequencing was carried out using blood. This sequence was found in a woman younger than 30 in good health. CDR3 in amino acids: CASSRGRRGSYQETQYF. In nucleotides, the CDR3 is TGCGCCAGCAGCCGGGGCCGTCGAGGCTCGTACCAAGAGACCCAGTACTTC.